Included here is one TCR beta chain sequence, with context. Ten or more counts support this clone. The specificity of this receptor is unknown. The read terminates 3 residues ahead of where the CDR3 ends, so the germline J gene completes it. This specimen comes from a study of T cell clonality in common variable immunodeficiency (dated by TCRdb to 2014 to 2015). Trimming removed 3 bases from V and 5 bases from J, leaving 13 bases between the germline ends. The CDR3 measures 14 amino acids from cysteine to phenylalanine. The CDR3 was read in part: 33 bases, with the frame set at base 1. CDR1 and CDR2 (SEHNR, FQNEAQ) derive from the germline V gene (reference sequence). Most CVID patients and most healthy controls were of Caucasian heritage. Heparinized peripheral whole blood samples of roughly 4.5 to 8 ml were collected from each donor. Genomic DNA from adults with common variable immune deficiency (CVID) and from healthy adult controls was the source for sequencing TCRbeta CDR3 repertoires. The control group was made up of about 22 healthy adult volunteers (about ten male and 12 female) whose ages ranged from roughly 23 to 66 years, with a mean age of approximately 34. To isolate peripheral blood mononuclear cells, diluted blood was subjected to density centrifugation over Hypaque 1077 or Ficoll-Paque. Unsorted mononuclear cells served as the source of genomic DNA, which was extracted either by Qiagen column purification or by a centrifugation-based method.

For sequencing input, CVID and control samples contributed equivalent amounts of genomic DNA. For every sample, a 60 bp segment covering the rearranged TCRbeta CDR3 region was amplified and then sequenced. The immunoSEQ assay, a bias-corrected multiplex PCR combined with high-throughput sequencing, was used for TCRbeta amplification. Per the source publication's procedure: Each unique nucleotide sequence was treated as a clone and annotated with V, D and J genes, copy number and frequency. Sequences were labeled productive if in frame, and non-productive if out of frame or containing stop codons. As previously described, clonality was calculated on the basis of Shannon's entropy. Mean CDR3 Kyte-Doolittle hydropathy was derived from the predicted amino acid sequences of productive clones. Using the R hclust function, scaled V gene usage was clustered hierarchically with Manhattan distance and complete linkage. Clone sharing by CDR3 amino acid sequence was assessed by resampling 12 repertoires per group over 100 rounds. The repertoires were searched for 70 published EBV-specific and 245 published CMV-specific TCRbeta sequences. Analysis left out two CVID samples that produced under 10,000 sequences, so about 41 CVID repertoires remained. TCRdb limited this immuneACCESS table to in-frame rearrangements with V and J called. A share of clones is missing; checked studies link under half to unresolved V genes, and the rest is unexplained. The V and J calls and the clone size are those of that table, but D and trimming were determined from the DNA. The table for this sample lists 30,000 to 40,000 clones, none of them counted only once. The ten largest make up 2.5% to 3% of the sample.

The paper's findings and limits, for the study overall: The authors noted that sequencing repertoires of T cell subpopulations would be needed to clarify what caused the increased clonality in CVID. Reportedly, TCRbeta sequences from CVID had fewer deletions and N-nucleotide insertions, and highly modified clones with 13 or more V deletions were absent from CVID. Differences among patients in the CVID cohort limited the correlations between repertoire features and clinical complications. Healthy controls shared more TCRbeta clones with each other than CVID subjects shared among themselves (p < 0.0001). Even though DNA input was equal, the average per sample came to approximately 74,000 unique sequences for controls compared with around 32,000 for CVID samples. TCRbeta clonality was higher in CVID subjects than in healthy controls (t-test p = 0.018), and the increase was most characteristic of about a third of subjects.

The sequenced sample consisted of peripheral blood mononuclear cells. This TCR came from a person aged 18 to 69 in good health. Recombination connected TRBV7-9 to TRBJ1-2; tentative D gene TRBD1, with 5 bases matching. The CDR3 loop reads CASSFDGDLYGYTF. The covered CDR3 bases are TGTGCCAGCAGCTTCGATGGGGACTTATATGGC.